The present entry profiles one T cell receptor (beta chain) with its context. This clone was counted at least ten times. Its antigen is still unknown. Per-nucleotide qualities are absent, and no much larger clonotype sits a single base away. These data are taken from a study of metastatic and nonmetastatic thyroid tumors (TCRdb year 2020). Context from the whole study: Repertoires were compared across peripheral blood and tumor or nodule tissue samples from malignant and benign thyroid patients.

In the germline V gene, CDR1 corresponds to SQVTM and CDR2 to ANQGSEA. The CDR3 numbers 11 residues from cysteine through phenylalanine. The read is trimmed to its CDR3 DNA, 33 bases read in frame from base 1. Cut back by 4 bases and 7 bases, the V and J ends lie 10 bases apart. Results and caveats for the whole study, not just this receptor: TCR beta diversity was reported as significantly higher in malignant tumors than in benign nodules, in both blood and tumor samples.

The library came from PCR. Sequenced on an Illumina HiSeq 4000. The TCR beta-chain CDR3 region of each patient was profiled by high-throughput sequencing. In the paper's pipeline: A classifier to discriminate distant-metastatic papillary thyroid cancer patients was built from CDR3 differences across clinicopathological groups. To measure repertoire diversity the researchers used the Shannon index, while the Morisita-Horn index served to gauge how similar the tumor and blood repertoires were. TCRdb cleaned the public reads at Q25 with fastp, built clones with MiXCR and kept in-frame beta chains. For this entry, the V and J calls and clone size follow TCRdb and not the study's own pipeline. Across this sample there are 50,000 to 65,000 clones, with roughly 4% seen only once. The ten most abundant clones make up 20% to 25% of the sample. Before undergoing thyroid surgery, none of the patients had been given any kind of treatment. Patient clinical samples collected from the early 2010s to the late 2010s were retrospectively analysed using T-cell receptor beta sequencing.

This sequence originates from a female donor with papillary thyroid cancer or a benign thyroid nodule (not recorded which). Some clones in this sample may be carry-over from other donors' samples. Material: blood. Rearrangement joined TRBV29-1 to TRBJ2-5; the D segment could be TRBD2, given 5 matching bases. In nucleotides, the sequence is TGCAGCGTTGGAGGGTCCGGGACCCAGTACTTC. This sequence encodes CSVGGSGTQYF.